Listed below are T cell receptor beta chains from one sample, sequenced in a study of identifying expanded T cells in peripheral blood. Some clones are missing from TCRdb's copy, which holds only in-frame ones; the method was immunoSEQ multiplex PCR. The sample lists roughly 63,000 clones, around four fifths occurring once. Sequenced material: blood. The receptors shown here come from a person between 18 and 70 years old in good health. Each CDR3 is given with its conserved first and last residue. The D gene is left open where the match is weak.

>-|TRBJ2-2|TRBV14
TGTGCCAGCAGCCTCAGGCCCCGGGGGGAGCTGTTTTTT
CASSLRPRGELFF
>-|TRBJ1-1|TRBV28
TGTGCCAGCAGTACCGGGACGGTGAACACTGAAGCTTTCTTT
CASSTGTVNTEAFF
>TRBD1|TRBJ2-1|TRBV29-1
TGCAGCGTCCGTTCAATACAGGGGGCTTACAATGAGCAGTTCTTC
CSVRSIQGAYNEQFF
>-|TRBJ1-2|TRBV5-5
TGTGCCAGCAGTTTCCCTGACGGCTATGGCTACACCTTC
CASSFPDGYGYTF